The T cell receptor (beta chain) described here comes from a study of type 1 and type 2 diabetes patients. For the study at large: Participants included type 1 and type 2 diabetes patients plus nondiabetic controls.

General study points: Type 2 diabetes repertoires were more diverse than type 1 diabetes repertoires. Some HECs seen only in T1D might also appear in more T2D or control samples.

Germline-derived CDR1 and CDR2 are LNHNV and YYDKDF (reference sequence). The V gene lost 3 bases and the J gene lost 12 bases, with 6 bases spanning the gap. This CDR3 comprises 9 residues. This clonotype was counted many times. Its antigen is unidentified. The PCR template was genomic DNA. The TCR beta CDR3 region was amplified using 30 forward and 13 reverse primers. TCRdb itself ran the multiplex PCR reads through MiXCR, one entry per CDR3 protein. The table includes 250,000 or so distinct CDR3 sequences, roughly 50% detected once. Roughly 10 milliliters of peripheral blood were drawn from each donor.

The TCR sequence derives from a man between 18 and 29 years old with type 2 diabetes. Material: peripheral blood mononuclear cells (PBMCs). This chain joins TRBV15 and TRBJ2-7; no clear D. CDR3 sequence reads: CATSSHPYF. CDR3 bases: TGTGCCACCAGCAGCCACCCGTACTTC.